This TCR beta chain was obtained from a study of shared clonotypes between healthy human individuals. With respect to this clone: Its antigen is undetermined. The sample has other DNA sequences that encode this CDR3 too.

Tens of thousands of T cell genomes, or roughly 200 ng DNA, went into the sorted-subset replicate PCRs. Data came from immunoSEQ multiplex PCR; TCRdb stores just in-frame clones and leaves some out. The repertoire consists of about 600,000 clones, with roughly 97% occurring once and the leading ten covering around 0.06%. General study findings and limits: Donor scarcity curtailed the genetic and exposure-history diversity represented herein.

Trimming pared 2 bases from V and 0 bases from J, leaving 8 bases between. The CDR3 spans 15 residues. The germline V gene encodes CDR1 MNHEY and CDR2 SVGAGI. The sequenced sample was naive CD4+ T cells sorted from blood. The subset: CD45RA+ positively selected. The chain couples TRBV6-5 to TRBJ1-3; D ambiguous. This clonotype was sampled from a woman in her twenties or thirties in good health. CDR3 sequence (DNA): TGTGCCAGCAGTTACGACGGGAGCTCTGGAAACACCATATATTTT. Translated: CASSYDGSSGNTIYF.